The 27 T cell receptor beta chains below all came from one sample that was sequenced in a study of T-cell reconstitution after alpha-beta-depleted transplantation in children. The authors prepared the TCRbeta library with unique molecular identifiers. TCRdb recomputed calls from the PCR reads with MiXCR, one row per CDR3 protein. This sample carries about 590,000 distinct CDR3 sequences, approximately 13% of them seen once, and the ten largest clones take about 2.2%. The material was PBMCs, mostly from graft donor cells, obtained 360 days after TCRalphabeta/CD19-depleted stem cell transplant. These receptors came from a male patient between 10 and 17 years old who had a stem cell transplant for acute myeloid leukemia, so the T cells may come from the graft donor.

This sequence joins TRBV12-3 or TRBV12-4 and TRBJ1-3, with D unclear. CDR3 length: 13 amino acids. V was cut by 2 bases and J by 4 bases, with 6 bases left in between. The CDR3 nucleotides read TGTGCCAGCAGTTTATGGAGGGGAAACACCATATATTTT. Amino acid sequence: CASSLWRGNTIYF.

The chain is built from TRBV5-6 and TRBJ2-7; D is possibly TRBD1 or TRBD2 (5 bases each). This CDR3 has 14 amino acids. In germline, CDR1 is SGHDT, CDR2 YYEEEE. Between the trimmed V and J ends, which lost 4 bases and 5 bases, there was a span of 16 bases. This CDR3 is CASSRRPGHHEQYF. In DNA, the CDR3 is TGTGCCAGCAGCCGTCGACCGGGGCATCACGAGCAGTACTTC.

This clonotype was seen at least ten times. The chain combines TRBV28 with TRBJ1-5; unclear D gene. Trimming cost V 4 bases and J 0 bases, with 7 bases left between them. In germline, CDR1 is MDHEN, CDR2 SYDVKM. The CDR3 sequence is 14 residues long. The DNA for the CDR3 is TGTGCCAGCAGTTCCGGGAGTAGCAATCAGCCCCAGCATTTT. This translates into CASSSGSSNQPQHF.

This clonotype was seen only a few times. The CDR3 nucleotides are TGCAGTGCAGTCCTTGGGGTTAGTAATCAGCCCCAGCATTTT. Translation: CSAVLGVSNQPQHF. This rearrangement joins TRBV20-1 to TRBJ1-5, with D unresolved. Germline loops: CDR1 DFQATT, CDR2 SNEGSKA (reference sequence). This CDR3 has 14 residues. V lost 6 bases and J lost 4, with 16 bases in between.

The DNA for the CDR3 is TGTGCCAGCAGCGTAGCCGGTTATCATGAGCAGTTCTTC. It yields the protein CASSVAGYHEQFF. The chain couples TRBV9 to TRBJ2-1, with no clear D. The CDR3 sequence is 13 residues long. Deletions cut 0 bases from V and 8 bases from J, with 9 bases between. Germline V gene data show CDR1 as SGDLS and CDR2 as YYNGEE.

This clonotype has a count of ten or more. In DNA, the CDR3 is TGTGCCAGCAGTTACAGGGTCAGGGCGTTCACTGAAGCTTTCTTT. It encodes CASSYRVRAFTEAFF. The chain uses TRBV6-5 and TRBJ1-1; TRBD1 is a possible D gene (5 bases). The CDR3 has 15 amino acids. V gave up 2 bases and J gave up 4 bases, with 14 bases separating them. Germline CDR1 and CDR2: MNHEY and SVGAGI.

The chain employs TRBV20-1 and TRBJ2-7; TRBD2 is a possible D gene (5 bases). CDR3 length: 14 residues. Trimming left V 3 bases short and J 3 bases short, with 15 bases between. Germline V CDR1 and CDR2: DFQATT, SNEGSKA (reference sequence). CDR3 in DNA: TGCAGTGCTAGTTTTCAAGCGAGGGTCTACGAGCAGTACTTC. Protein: CSASFQARVYEQYF.

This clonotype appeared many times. The CDR3: CASSRTSGGAEQFF. CDR3 DNA sequence: TGTGCCAGCAGCCGGACTAGCGGGGGGGCTGAGCAGTTCTTC. The genes are TRBV3-1 and TRBJ2-1, with 15 bases fitting TRBD2. This CDR3 spans 14 amino acids. Per germline, CDR1 LGHDT and CDR2 YNNKEL (reference sequence). Trimming cost V 4 bases and J 9 bases; bases outside gene matches: 1.

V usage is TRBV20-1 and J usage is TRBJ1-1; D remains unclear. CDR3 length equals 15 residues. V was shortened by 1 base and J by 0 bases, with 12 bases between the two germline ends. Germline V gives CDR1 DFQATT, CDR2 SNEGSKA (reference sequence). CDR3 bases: TGCAGTGCTAGAGGAGGGTCTTGGGTGAACACTGAAGCTTTCTTT. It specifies CSARGGSWVNTEAFF.

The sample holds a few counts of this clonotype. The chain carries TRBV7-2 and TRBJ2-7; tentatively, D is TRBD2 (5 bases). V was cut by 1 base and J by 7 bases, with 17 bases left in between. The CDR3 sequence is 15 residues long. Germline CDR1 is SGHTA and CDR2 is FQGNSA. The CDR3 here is CASSLEGLALGEQYF. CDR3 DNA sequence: TGTGCCAGCAGCTTAGAGGGTCTAGCCCTGGGGGAGCAGTACTTC.

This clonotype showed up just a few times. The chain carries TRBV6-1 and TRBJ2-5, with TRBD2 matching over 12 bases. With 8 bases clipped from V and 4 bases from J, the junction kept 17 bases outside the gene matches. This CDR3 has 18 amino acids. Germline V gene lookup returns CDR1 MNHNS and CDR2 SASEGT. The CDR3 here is CASASGGLAGGRVETQYF. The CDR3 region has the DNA TGTGCCAGCGCAAGCGGGGGGCTAGCGGGAGGGCGGGTAGAGACCCAGTACTTC.

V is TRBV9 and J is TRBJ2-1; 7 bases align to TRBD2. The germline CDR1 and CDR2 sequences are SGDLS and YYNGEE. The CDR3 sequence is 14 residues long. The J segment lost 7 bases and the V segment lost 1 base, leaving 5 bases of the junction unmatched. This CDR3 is CASSVLAAGNEQFF. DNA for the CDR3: TGTGCCAGCAGCGTACTAGCGGCGGGGAATGAGCAGTTCTTC.

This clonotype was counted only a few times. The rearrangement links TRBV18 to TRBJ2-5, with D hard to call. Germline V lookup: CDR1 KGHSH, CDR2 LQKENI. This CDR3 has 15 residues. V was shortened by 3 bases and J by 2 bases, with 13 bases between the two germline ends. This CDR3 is CASSPAALGQETQYF. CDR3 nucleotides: TGTGCCAGCTCACCCGCAGCCTTGGGGCAAGAGACCCAGTACTTC.

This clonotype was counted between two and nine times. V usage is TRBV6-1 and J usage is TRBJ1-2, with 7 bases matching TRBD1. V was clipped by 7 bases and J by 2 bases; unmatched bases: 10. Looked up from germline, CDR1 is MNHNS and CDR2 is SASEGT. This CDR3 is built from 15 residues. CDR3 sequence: CASTKDRDGNYGYTF. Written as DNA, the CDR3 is TGTGCCAGCACCAAAGACAGGGATGGCAACTATGGCTACACCTTC.

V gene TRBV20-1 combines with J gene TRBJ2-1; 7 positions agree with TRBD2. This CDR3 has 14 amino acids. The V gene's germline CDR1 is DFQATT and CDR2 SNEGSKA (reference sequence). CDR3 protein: CRPGWAGEYNEQFF. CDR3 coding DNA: TGCAGGCCCGGCTGGGCGGGAGAGTACAATGAGCAGTTCTTC.

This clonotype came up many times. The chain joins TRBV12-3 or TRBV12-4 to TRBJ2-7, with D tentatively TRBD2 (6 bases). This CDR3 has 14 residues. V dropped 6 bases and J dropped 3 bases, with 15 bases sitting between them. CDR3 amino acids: CASSTSLGGYEQYF. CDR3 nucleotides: TGTGCCAGCAGCACGAGTCTGGGGGGCTACGAGCAGTACTTC.

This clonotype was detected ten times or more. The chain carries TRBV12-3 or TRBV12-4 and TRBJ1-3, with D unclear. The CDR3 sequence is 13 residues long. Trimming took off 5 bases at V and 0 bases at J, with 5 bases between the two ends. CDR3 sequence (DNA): TGTGCCAGCAGTCTTTTCTCTGGAAACACCATATATTTT. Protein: CASSLFSGNTIYF.

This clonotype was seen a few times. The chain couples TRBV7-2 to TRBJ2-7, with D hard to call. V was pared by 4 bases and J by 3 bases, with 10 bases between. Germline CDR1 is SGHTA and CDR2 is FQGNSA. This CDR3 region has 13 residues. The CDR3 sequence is CASSSRSDYEQYF. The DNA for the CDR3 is TGTGCCAGCAGCTCGCGCTCGGACTACGAGCAGTACTTC. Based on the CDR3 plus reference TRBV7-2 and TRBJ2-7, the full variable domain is GAGVSQSPSNKVTEKGKDVELRCDPISGHTALYWYRQSLGQGLEFLIYFQGNSAPDKSGLPSDRFSAERTGGSVSTLTIQRTQQEDSAVYLCASSSRSDYEQYFGPGTRLTVT.

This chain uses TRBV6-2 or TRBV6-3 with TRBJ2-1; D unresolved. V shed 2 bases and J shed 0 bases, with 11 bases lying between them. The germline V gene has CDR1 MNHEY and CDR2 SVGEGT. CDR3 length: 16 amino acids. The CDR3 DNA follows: TGTGCCAGCAGTTACCCTGGACGAAGCTCCTACAATGAGCAGTTCTTC. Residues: CASSYPGRSSYNEQFF.

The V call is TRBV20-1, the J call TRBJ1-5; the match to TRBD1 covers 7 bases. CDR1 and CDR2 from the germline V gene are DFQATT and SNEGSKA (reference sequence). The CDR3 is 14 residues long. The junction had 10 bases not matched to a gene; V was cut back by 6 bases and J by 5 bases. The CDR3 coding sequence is TGCAGTGCCCCCAAACAGGGGCCGGATCAGCCCCAGCATTTT. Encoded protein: CSAPKQGPDQPQHF.

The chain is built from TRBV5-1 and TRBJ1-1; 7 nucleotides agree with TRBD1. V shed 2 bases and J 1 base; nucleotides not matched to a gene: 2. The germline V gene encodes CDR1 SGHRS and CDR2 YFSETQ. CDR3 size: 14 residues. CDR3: CASSFTGANTEAFF. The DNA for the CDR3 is TGCGCCAGCAGCTTTACAGGGGCGAACACTGAAGCTTTCTTT.

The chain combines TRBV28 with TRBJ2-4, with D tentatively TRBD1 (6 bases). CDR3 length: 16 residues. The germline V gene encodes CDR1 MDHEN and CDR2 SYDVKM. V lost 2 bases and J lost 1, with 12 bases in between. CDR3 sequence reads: CASSLPLQGAKNIQYF. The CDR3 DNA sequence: TGTGCCAGCAGTTTACCCCTACAGGGCGCCAAAAACATTCAGTACTTC.

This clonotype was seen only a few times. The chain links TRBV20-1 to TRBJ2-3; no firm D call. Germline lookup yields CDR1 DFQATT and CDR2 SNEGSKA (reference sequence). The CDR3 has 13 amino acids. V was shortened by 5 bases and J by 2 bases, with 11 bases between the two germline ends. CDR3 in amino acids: CSAPREFTDTQYF. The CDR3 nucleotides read TGCAGTGCTCCAAGAGAATTCACAGATACGCAGTATTTT.

CDR3 amino acids: CASSPHRTREGINEQFF. For the CDR3, the DNA is TGTGCCAGCAGCCCTCACAGGACCAGGGAGGGTATCAATGAGCAGTTCTTC. J is TRBJ2-1 and V is TRBV7-3; 7 bases fit TRBD2. CDR1 is SGHTA, CDR2 FQGTGA, per germline. V lost 5 bases and J lost 6; bases outside the gene matches: 16. The CDR3 covers 17 residues.

This CDR3 is CSALGTSGSSYEQYF. CDR3 coding DNA: TGCAGTGCCCTTGGGACTAGCGGGAGTTCCTACGAGCAGTACTTC. J is TRBJ2-7 and V is TRBV20-1, with 14 bases fitting TRBD2. The CDR3 loop spans 15 amino acids. In germline, CDR1 is DFQATT, CDR2 SNEGSKA (reference sequence). Trimming removed 6 bases from V and 1 base from J; junction bases left unmatched: 5.

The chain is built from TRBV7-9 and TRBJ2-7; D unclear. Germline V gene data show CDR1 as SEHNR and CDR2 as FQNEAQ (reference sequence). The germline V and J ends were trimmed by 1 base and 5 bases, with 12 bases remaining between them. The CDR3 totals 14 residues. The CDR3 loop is CASSLGAVAHEQYF. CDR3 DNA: TGTGCCAGCAGCTTAGGGGCAGTAGCCCACGAGCAGTACTTC. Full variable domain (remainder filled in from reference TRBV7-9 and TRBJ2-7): DTGVSQNPRHKITKRGQNVTFRCDPISEHNRLYWYRQTLGQGPEFLTYFQNEAQLEKSRLLSDRFSAERPKGSFSTLEIQRTEQGDSAMYLCASSLGAVAHEQYFGPGTRLTVT.

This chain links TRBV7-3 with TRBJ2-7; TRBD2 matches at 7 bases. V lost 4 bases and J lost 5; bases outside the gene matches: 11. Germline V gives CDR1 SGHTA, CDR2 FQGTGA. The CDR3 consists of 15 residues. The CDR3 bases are TGTGCCAGCAGCTCAACGTCCGACGGGAGGAACGAGCAGTACTTC. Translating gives CASSSTSDGRNEQYF.